The clone carrying this TCR beta chain was counted only a few times. This sample is drawn from a study of T cells in Graves' hyperthyroidism and ophthalmopathy. Not enrolled were patients with uncontrolled infection, other autoimmune disease, pregnancy or lactation. RNA transcripts gave rise to amplified TCR beta CDR3 regions. The HTBI primer set was used in a first-round RT-PCR of the TCR CDR3. TCRdb reanalysed the multiplex PCR reads using MiXCR and keeps one entry per CDR3 protein. Of more than 500,000 distinct CDR3 sequences in the sample, around 15% were seen once. This receptor was identified in a woman aged 30 to 39 with Graves' hyperthyroidism. Sequencing used blood.

Written as DNA, the CDR3 is TGTGCCAGCAGTCCCCGGACCCTGCCTACGGGAGAAAAACTGTTTTTT. Translating it yields CASSPRTLPTGEKLFF. The V call is TRBV28, the J call TRBJ1-4; no clear D. V lost 5 bases and J 8 bases, leaving 21 bases between the germline ends. Looked up from germline, CDR1 is MDHEN and CDR2 is SYDVKM. The CDR3 runs to 16 residues. The full variable domain, in which reference TRBV28 and TRBJ1-4 provide the parts outside the CDR3, is DVKVTQSSRYLVKRTGEKVFLECVQDMDHENMFWYRQDPGLGLRLIYFSYDVKMKEKGDIPEGYSVSREKKERFSLILESASTNQTSMYLCASSPRTLPTGEKLFFGSGTQLSVL.